The source of this TCR beta chain is a study of T cell clones after liver transplantation. In the study overall: Post-transplant blood was tracked for graft-donor-reactive T cell clones identified in a pre-transplant mixed lymphocyte reaction.

Sequenced by immunoSEQ multiplex PCR; TCRdb stores in-frame clones only, minus some. The data show roughly 80,000 clones, 65% to 85% seen once. Sorting of unstimulated PBMCs yielded separate CD3+CD4+ and CD3+CD8+ fractions. Trimming took off 3 bases at V and 1 base at J, with 12 bases between the two ends. CDR3 length equals 16 residues. The germline gives CDR1 LNHDA, CDR2 SQIVND (reference sequence). Findings and caveats of the study: In a couple of subjects, few donor cells limited the measurable donor-reactive repertoire. Conclusions were preliminary, with small, heterogeneous patient groups.

Points on this clone: Its antigen remains unknown.

The V call is TRBV19, the J call TRBJ1-4; tentative D call: TRBD1 (6 bases). This TCR came from a human patient who received a liver transplant. The graft donor may be the source of some T cells. The sample here was CD4+ T cells from blood, taken just over 45 months after liver transplant. The DNA of the CDR3 is TGTGCCAGTAGTATGTCGGGGGGCAGAACTAATGAAAAACTGTTTTTT. Its translation is CASSMSGGRTNEKLFF.